Listed below are T cell receptor beta chains from one sample, sequenced in a study of CD8+ T cells in alopecia areata. Method: immunoSEQ multiplex PCR; TCRdb's copy keeps in-frame clones and lacks some. The repertoire includes 90,000 to 100,000 clones, about 58% of them detected once, and 15% to 17% sits in the top ten. Sequenced here: CD8+ T cells sorted from blood, sampled at week 4, from a patient treated with tofacitinib. The source of these receptors is a human donor with alopecia areata. Both conserved end residues are trimmed from each CDR3. Fields, in order: J gene, clone size, V gene, CDR3 protein. Clone size, where shown, is once, few, many, or a class for clones that have expanded.

J gene: TRBJ1-1; clone size: .; V gene: TRBV29-1; CDR3 protein: SVEEAAGYTEAF
J gene: TRBJ2-5; clone size: .; V gene: TRBV5-1; CDR3 protein: ASNLGSGIQETQY
J gene: TRBJ2-7; clone size: few; V gene: TRBV19; CDR3 protein: ASSSSYEQY
J gene: TRBJ2-7; clone size: few; V gene: TRBV29-1; CDR3 protein: SARQGMGTEQY
J gene: TRBJ2-7; clone size: once; V gene: TRBV2; CDR3 protein: ASSDLPGGYEQY
J gene: TRBJ1-3; clone size: .; V gene: TRBV30; CDR3 protein: AWRDRASSGNTIY
J gene: TRBJ2-4; clone size: .; V gene: TRBV19; CDR3 protein: ASSIGIRTKNIQY
J gene: TRBJ1-2; clone size: .; V gene: TRBV5-6; CDR3 protein: ASKWAGDGYT
J gene: TRBJ2-3; clone size: .; V gene: TRBV7-3; CDR3 protein: ASSVAGGTADTQY
J gene: TRBJ1-2; clone size: .; V gene: TRBV27; CDR3 protein: ASSLTDGYGYT
J gene: TRBJ1-2; clone size: .; V gene: TRBV13; CDR3 protein: ASSHGENYGYT
J gene: TRBJ2-1; clone size: few; V gene: TRBV25-1; CDR3 protein: ASISSGREQF
J gene: TRBJ1-1; clone size: .; V gene: TRBV27; CDR3 protein: ASSLGTRMNTEAF
J gene: TRBJ1-4; clone size: .; V gene: TRBV4-1; CDR3 protein: ASSQDPGGVNEKLF
J gene: TRBJ1-2; clone size: few; V gene: TRBV5-6; CDR3 protein: ASSSRDRNYGYT
J gene: TRBJ1-5; clone size: .; V gene: TRBV27; CDR3 protein: ASSLGGWANQPQH
J gene: TRBJ2-7; clone size: .; V gene: TRBV30; CDR3 protein: AWSYRVHEQY
J gene: TRBJ1-5; clone size: .; V gene: TRBV27; CDR3 protein: ASSFSGNQPQH
J gene: TRBJ2-7; clone size: once; V gene: TRBV18; CDR3 protein: ASSPSGGSYEQY
J gene: TRBJ1-4; clone size: .; V gene: TRBV30; CDR3 protein: AWSTASNEKLF
J gene: TRBJ2-5; clone size: .; V gene: TRBV10-3; CDR3 protein: ATGGGDTQETQY
J gene: TRBJ2-7; clone size: .; V gene: TRBV7-2; CDR3 protein: ASSLVGGTSIGSEQY
J gene: TRBJ2-5; clone size: .; V gene: TRBV11-2; CDR3 protein: ASTASGWGQETQY
J gene: TRBJ1-3; clone size: .; V gene: TRBV7-2; CDR3 protein: ASSLDGGTGNTIY
J gene: TRBJ2-7; clone size: .; V gene: TRBV7-6; CDR3 protein: ASSATRAEQY
J gene: TRBJ2-5; clone size: .; V gene: TRBV7-9; CDR3 protein: ASSSSGLAGEETQY
J gene: TRBJ2-2; clone size: .; V gene: TRBV29-1; CDR3 protein: SVPLETGELF